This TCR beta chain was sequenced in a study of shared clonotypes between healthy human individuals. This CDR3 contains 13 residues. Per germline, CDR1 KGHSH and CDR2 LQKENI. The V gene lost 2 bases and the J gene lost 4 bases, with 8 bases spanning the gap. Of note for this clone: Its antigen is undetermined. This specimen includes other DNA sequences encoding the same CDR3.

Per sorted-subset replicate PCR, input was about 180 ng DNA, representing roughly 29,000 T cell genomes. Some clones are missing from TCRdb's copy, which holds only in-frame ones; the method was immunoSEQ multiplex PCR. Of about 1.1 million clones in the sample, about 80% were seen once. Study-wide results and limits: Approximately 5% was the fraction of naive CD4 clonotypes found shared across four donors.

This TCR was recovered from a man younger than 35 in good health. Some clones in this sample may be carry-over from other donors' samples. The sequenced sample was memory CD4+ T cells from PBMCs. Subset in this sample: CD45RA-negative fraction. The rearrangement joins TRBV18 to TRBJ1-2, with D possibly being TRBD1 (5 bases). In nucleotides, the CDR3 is TGTGCCAGCTCACCAGACGGGGCCTATGGCTACACCTTC. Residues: CASSPDGAYGYTF.